Given below is one T cell receptor beta chain in context. As yet, its antigen is unknown. The authors loaded about 200 ng DNA, around 32,000 T cell genomes, into sorted-subset replicate PCRs. Profiled with immunoSEQ multiplex PCR; TCRdb holds only in-frame clones, not every one. The sample lists about 2,200,000 clones, about 92% seen once, with 1.7% in the top ten. The sample is drawn from a study of shared clonotypes between healthy human individuals. Study observations and caveats: Despite large depth, sorted-subset datasets appeared incompletely sequenced. For naive CD4 cells, 4% to 5% of clonotypes were shared across a few donors.

In the naive CD8 group, cells lacked CD45RO and were positively selected for CCR7, so terminally differentiated effector memory CD45RA+ cells were left out. Trimming removed 1 base from V and 2 bases from J, with 12 bases in between. CDR1 is SQVTM and CDR2 is ANQGSEA in the germline V gene. The CDR3 is 15 amino acids. The chain recombines TRBV29-1 with TRBJ2-1; D possibly corresponds to TRBD2 (7 bases). The receptor's source is a man in his late teens or twenties in good health. Some clones in this sample may be carry-over from other donors' samples. Sequencing was carried out using naive CD8+ T cells from PBMCs. The DNA for the CDR3 is TGCAGCGTTGAAGTGATAGGGGGGGCCTACAATGAGCAGTTCTTC. It specifies CSVEVIGGAYNEQFF.